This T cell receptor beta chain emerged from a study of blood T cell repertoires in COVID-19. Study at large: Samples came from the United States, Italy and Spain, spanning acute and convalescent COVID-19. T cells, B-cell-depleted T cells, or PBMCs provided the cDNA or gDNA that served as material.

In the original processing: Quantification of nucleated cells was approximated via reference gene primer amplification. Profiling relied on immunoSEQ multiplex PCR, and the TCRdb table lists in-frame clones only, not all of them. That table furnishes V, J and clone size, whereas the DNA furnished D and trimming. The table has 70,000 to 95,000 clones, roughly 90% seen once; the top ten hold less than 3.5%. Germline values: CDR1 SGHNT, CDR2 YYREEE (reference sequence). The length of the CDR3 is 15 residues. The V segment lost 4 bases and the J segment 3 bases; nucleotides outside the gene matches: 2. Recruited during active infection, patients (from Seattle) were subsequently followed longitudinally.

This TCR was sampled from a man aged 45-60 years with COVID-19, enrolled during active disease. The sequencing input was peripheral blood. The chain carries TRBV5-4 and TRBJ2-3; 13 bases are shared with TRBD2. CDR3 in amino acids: CASSRLAGGTDTQYF. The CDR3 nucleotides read TGTGCCAGCAGCCGACTAGCGGGGGGTACAGATACGCAGTATTTT.